The rows below give T cell receptor beta chains drawn from one sample of a study of OX40 agonist ivuxolimab in advanced cancers. The table came from immunoSEQ multiplex PCR; TCRdb's copy has only in-frame clones and leaves some out. The sample contains 70,000 to 90,000 clones, around 91% of which appear only once. Source: CD4+ or CD8+ T cells sorted from blood, taken in a trial of the OX40 agonist ivuxolimab. Receptors were obtained from an adult with an advanced solid tumor such as melanoma, head and neck, liver or kidney cancer. Both conserved end residues are trimmed from each CDR3. The D gene is left open where the match is weak. Rows give clone size only sometimes, using once, few, many, or a class for an expanded clone.

abundance | v_gene | d_gene | CDR3aa
few | TRBV10-3 | NA | AIRADDQPQH
NA | TRBV6-5 | NA | ASSYAGQPSYEQY
NA | TRBV19 | NA | ASTPNGLGPFSYNEQF
NA | TRBV29-1 | NA | SVGVWARGSREQAGELF
NA | TRBV7-2 | NA | ASSLQDAKAF
NA | TRBV11-2 | TRBD2 | ASSLEGASGQETQY
NA | TRBV5-1 | TRBD2 | ASSLEGLAGGLPGELF
few | TRBV27 | NA | ASKRDSLDSEQY
NA | TRBV6-5 | TRBD2 | ATSTSGPSEQY
NA | TRBV7-2 | TRBD1 | ASSSGDRVAEAF
NA | TRBV20-1 | NA | SASRQETQY
NA | TRBV19 | TRBD2 | ASSIFGGSGGDEQF
NA | TRBV10-1 | TRBD1 | ASSPTGNYGYT
NA | TRBV25-1 | TRBD1 | ASSLGGDTGELF
NA | TRBV21-1 | NA | ASSKVTEQNYGYT
NA | TRBV30 | NA | AWSPYSYGYT
NA | TRBV18 | TRBD1 | ASSYDTWTGDGYT
NA | TRBV10-3 | TRBD1 | AISRDRGYTIY
NA | TRBV5-1 | TRBD2 | ASSHSGGTNQETQY
NA | TRBV14 | TRBD2 | ASSQRLAGGDEQF
once | TRBV18 | NA | ASSPASGYGYT
NA | TRBV6-5 | TRBD2 | ASKLAGYGADTQY
few | TRBV10-3 | NA | AIRRTEKYEQY
NA | TRBV19 | TRBD2 | ASSIGGIWGLAGGRPDEQF
NA | TRBV18 | NA | ASSPGDTGELF
NA | TRBV30 | TRBD2 | AWSVRLAGGTEQY
NA | TRBV27 | NA | ASTHTGGLGTEAF
NA | TRBV6-5 | TRBD1 | ASSITGTADYGYT
NA | TRBV11-1 | NA | ASSLRRGGDTEAF
NA | TRBV9 | TRBD2 | ASSSGTSGRRQF
NA | TRBV10-1 | TRBD2 | ASSVGSGSQF
NA | TRBV11-2 | TRBD2 | ASSLTSGNYEQY
once | TRBV5-8 | NA | ASSLGRSYNEQF
NA | TRBV19 | NA | ASSIDLLAVASTDTQY
once | TRBV5-4 | NA | ASSWDVAFPETQY
NA | TRBV12-5 | NA | ASGLGQNLGGELF
once | TRBV6-1 | NA | ASSGSYRETGANVLT
NA | TRBV19 | TRBD2 | ASNRRESTDTQY
NA | TRBV18 | NA | ASSPTGANTGELF
NA | TRBV6-5 | NA | ASSSPLQDEQF
NA | TRBV6-5 | NA | ASTTERVNTGELF
NA | TRBV5-1 | NA | ASSLAGQLYSTDTQY
NA | TRBV29-1 | TRBD1 | SVFLRQGSYEQY
NA | TRBV19 | NA | ASSPGLLTDTQY
NA | TRBV10-3 | NA | AISEHSEKLF